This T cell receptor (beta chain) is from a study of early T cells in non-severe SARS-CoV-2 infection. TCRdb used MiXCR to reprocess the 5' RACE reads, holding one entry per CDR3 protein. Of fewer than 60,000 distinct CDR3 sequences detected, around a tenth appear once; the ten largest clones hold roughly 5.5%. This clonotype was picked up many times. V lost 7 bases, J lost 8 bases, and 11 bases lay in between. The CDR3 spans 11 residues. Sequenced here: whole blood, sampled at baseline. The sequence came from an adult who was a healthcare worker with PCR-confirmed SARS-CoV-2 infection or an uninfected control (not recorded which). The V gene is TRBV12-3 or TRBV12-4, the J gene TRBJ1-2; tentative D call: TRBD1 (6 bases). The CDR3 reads CASKGRGGYTF. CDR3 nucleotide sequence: TGTGCCAGCAAAGGCAGGGGCGGCTACACCTTC.